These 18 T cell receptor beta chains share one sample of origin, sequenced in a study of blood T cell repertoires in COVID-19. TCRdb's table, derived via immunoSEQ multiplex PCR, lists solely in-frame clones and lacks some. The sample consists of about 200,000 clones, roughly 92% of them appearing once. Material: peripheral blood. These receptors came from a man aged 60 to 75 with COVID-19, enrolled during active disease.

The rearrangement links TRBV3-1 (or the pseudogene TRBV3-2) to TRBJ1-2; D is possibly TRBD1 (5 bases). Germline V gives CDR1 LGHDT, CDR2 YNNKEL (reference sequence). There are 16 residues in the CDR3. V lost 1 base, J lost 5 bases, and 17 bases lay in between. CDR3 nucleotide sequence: TGTGCCAGCAGCCAAGGGGATGTGGGGCTGAGGTATGGCTACACCTTC. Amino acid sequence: CASSQGDVGLRYGYTF.

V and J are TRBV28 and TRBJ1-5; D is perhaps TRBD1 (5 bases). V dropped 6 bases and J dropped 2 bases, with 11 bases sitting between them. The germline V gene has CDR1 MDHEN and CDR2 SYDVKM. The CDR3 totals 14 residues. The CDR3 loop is CASRGGGGNQPQHF. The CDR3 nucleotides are TGTGCCAGCAGGGGGGGAGGGGGCAATCAGCCCCAGCATTTT.

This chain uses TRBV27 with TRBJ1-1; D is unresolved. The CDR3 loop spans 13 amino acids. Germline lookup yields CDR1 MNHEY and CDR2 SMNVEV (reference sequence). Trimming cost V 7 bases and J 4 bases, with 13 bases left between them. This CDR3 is CASKPRHSTEAFF. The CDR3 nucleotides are TGTGCCAGCAAACCGAGACACTCCACTGAAGCTTTCTTT.

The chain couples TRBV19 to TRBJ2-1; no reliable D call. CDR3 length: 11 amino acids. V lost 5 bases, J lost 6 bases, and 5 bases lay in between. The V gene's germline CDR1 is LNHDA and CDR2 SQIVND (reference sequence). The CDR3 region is CASSVLNEQFF. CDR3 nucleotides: TGTGCCAGTAGTGTTCTCAATGAGCAGTTCTTC. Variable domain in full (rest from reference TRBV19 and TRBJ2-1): DGGITQSPKYLFRKEGQNVTLSCEQNLNHDAMYWYRQDPGQGLRLIYYSQIVNDFQKGDIAEGYSVSREKKESFPLTVTSAQKNPTAFYLCASSVLNEQFFGPGTRLTVL.

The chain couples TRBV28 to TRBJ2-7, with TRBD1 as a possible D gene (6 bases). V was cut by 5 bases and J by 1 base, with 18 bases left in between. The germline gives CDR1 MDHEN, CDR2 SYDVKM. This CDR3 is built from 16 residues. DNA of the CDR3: TGTGCCAGCAGTCCCATCCGGACAGCGACTTCCTACGAGCAGTACTTC. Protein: CASSPIRTATSYEQYF.

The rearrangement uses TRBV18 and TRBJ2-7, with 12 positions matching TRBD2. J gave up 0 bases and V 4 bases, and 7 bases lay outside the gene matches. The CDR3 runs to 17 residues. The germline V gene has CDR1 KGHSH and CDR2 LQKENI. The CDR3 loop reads CASSRTLAGGLSYEQYF. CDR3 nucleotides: TGTGCCAGCTCACGAACACTAGCGGGAGGCCTCTCCTACGAGCAGTACTTC. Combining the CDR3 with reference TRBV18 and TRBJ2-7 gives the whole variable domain NAGVMQNPRHLVRRRGQEARLRCSPMKGHSHVYWYRQLPEEGLKFMVYLQKENIIDESGMPKERFSAEFPKEGPSILRIQQVVRGDSAAYFCASSRTLAGGLSYEQYFGPGTRLTVT.

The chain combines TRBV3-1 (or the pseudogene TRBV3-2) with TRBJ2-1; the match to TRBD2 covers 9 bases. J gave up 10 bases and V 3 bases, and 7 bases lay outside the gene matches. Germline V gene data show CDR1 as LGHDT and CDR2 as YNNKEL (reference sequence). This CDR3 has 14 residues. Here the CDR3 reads CASSQMSGRREQFF. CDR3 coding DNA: TGTGCCAGCAGCCAGATGAGCGGGAGGCGCGAGCAGTTCTTC.

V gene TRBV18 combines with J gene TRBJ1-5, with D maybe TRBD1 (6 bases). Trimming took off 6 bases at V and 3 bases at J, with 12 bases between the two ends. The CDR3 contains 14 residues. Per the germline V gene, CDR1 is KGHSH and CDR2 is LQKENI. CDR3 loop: CASSGQGNNQPQHF. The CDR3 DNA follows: TGTGCCAGCTCTGGTCAGGGGAACAATCAGCCCCAGCATTTT.

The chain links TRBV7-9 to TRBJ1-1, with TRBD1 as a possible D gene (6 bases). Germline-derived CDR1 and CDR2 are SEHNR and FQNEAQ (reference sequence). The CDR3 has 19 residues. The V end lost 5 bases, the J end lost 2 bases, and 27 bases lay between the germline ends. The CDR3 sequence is CASSHPTGHILGGNTEAFF. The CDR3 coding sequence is TGTGCCAGCAGCCACCCAACGGGACATATCCTAGGGGGAAACACTGAAGCTTTCTTT.

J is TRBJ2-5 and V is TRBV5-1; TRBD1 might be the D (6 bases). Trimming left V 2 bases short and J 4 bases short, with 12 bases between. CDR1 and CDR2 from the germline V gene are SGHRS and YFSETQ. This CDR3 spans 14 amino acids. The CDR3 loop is CASSFGQSTETQYF. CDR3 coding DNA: TGCGCCAGCAGCTTTGGACAGTCAACAGAGACCCAGTACTTC.

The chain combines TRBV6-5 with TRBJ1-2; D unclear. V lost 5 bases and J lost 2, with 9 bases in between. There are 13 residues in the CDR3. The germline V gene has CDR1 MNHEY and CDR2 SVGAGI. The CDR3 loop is CASSTSPNYGYTF. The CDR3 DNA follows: TGTGCCAGCAGTACATCACCGAACTATGGCTACACCTTC.

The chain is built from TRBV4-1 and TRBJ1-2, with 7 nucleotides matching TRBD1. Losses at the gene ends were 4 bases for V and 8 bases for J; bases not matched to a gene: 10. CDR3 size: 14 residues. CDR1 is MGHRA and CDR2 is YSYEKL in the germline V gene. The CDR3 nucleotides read TGCGCCAGCAGCCGGACAGGAGATGTTTGGGGCTACACCTTC. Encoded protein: CASSRTGDVWGYTF.

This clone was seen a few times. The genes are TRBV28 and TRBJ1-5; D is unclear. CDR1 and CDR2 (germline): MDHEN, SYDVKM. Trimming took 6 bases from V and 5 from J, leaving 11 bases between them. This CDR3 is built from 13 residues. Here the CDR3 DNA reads TGTGCCAGCAGAAGCTCCCAGGATCAGCCCCAGCATTTT. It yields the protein CASRSSQDQPQHF.

CDR3 loop: CASSLALNTEAFF. The DNA for the CDR3 is TGTGCCAGCAGCTTAGCACTTAACACTGAAGCTTTCTTT. This rearrangement joins TRBV7-9 to TRBJ1-1; D is ambiguous. Germline V gene sequence: CDR1 SEHNR, CDR2 FQNEAQ (reference sequence). The CDR3 contains 13 residues. V lost 0 bases and J lost 2, with 4 bases in between.

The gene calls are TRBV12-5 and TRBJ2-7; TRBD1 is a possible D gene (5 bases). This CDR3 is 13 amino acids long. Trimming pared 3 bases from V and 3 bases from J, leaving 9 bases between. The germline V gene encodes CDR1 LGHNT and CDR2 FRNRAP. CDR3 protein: CASGFHDSYEQYF. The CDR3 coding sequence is TGTGCTAGTGGTTTTCATGACAGCTACGAGCAGTACTTC.

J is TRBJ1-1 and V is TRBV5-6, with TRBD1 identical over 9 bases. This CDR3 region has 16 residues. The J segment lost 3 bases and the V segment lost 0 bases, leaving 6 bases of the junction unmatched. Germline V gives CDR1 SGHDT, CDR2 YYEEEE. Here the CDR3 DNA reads TGTGCCAGCAGCTTGGGGTACAGGGGGCAAGACACTGAAGCTTTCTTT. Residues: CASSLGYRGQDTEAFF.

CDR3 sequence (DNA): TGCGCCAGCAGCATCGGGGACAGCGTTTCCTACGAGCAGTACTTC. This codes for CASSIGDSVSYEQYF. This chain joins TRBV5-1 and TRBJ2-7; 7 nucleotides agree with TRBD1. There are 15 residues in the CDR3. V shed 4 bases, J shed 1 base, and the junction held 8 bases outside the gene matches. Germline CDR1 SGHRS, CDR2 YFSETQ.

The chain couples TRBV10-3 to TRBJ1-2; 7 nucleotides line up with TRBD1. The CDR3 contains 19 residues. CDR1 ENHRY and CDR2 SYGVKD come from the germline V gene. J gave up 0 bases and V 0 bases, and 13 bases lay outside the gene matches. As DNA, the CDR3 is TGTGCCATCAGTGAGTCGGGACAGCTCAAGGGCTACGCTAACTATGGCTACACCTTC. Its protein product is CAISESGQLKGYANYGYTF.